This T cell receptor (beta chain) was found in a study of CD8+CD57+ T cells in acquired aplastic anemia. This CDR3 spans 17 amino acids. Germline V gene data show CDR1 as SGHTA and CDR2 as FQGTGA. Trimming left V 5 bases short and J 8 bases short, with 27 bases between. TCR beta VDJ combinations and CDR3 sequences were profiled from genomic DNA. TCRdb called the reads again in MiXCR, with one record for every CDR3 protein. This table has around 400,000 distinct CDR3 sequences, about two thirds appearing once. The sample was sorted CD4+, CD8+, or CD8+CD57+ T cells (not recorded which) from PBMCs. This sequence joins TRBV7-3 and TRBJ2-5; D is uncertain. The clonotype originates from a human donor in good health, serving as a control. CDR3 sequence reads: CASSQRLTALANYTQYF. The CDR3 DNA reads as TGTGCCAGCAGCCAAAGGCTGACCGCGCTCGCTAACTATACCCAGTACTTC.